The 4 T cell receptor beta chains in this list originate from one sample, sequenced in a study of blood T cell repertoires in COVID-19. TCRdb's copy holds only in-frame clones and misses some; the assay was immunoSEQ multiplex PCR. This sample carries a few hundred thousand clones, roughly 85% of them seen once, and the ten largest clones take approximately 9.9%. The source material was peripheral blood. The receptors stem from a woman aged 65 to 85 with acute or convalescent COVID-19.

This rearrangement joins TRBV15 to TRBJ2-7; D is ambiguous. This CDR3 contains 12 residues. V was clipped by 0 bases and J by 6 bases, with 6 bases between them. Germline V lookup: CDR1 LNHNV, CDR2 YYDKDF (reference sequence). Written as DNA, the CDR3 is TGTGCCACCAGCAGAGATAAGCGCGAGCAGTACTTC. Translated: CATSRDKREQYF. The full variable domain, in which reference TRBV15 and TRBJ2-7 provide the parts outside the CDR3, is DAMVIQNPRYQVTQFGKPVTLSCSQTLNHNVMYWYQQKSSQAPKLLFHYYDKDFNNEADTPDNFQSRRPNTSFCFLDIRSPGLGDTAMYLCATSRDKREQYFGPGTRLTVT.

The rearrangement joins TRBV27 to TRBJ2-2, with 11 positions matching TRBD2. Germline trimming cut 6 bases from V and 4 bases from J; bases unmatched to any gene: 4. Germline lookup yields CDR1 MNHEY and CDR2 SMNVEV (reference sequence). This CDR3 comprises 15 residues. In DNA form, the CDR3 reads TGTGCCAGCAGGGCGGGGACTAGCGGCACCGGGGAGCTGTTTTTT. Translation gives CASRAGTSGTGELFF.

This clone showed up many times. The chain carries TRBV2 and TRBJ2-5; D possibly corresponds to TRBD1 (6 bases). The CDR3 runs 15 residues. V was pared by 5 bases and J by 1 base, with 14 bases between. Germline CDR1 SNHLY, CDR2 FYNNEI. CDR3 coding DNA: TGTGCCAGCAGTCCGGAACAGGGTCCCCAAGAGACCCAGTACTTC. Protein product: CASSPEQGPQETQYF.

The chain recombines TRBV2 with TRBJ2-3; D may be TRBD2 (6 bases). The V end was cut by 8 bases, the J end by 5 bases, with 14 bases between. Germline V gives CDR1 SNHLY, CDR2 FYNNEI. The CDR3 is 13 amino acids. CDR3 amino acids: CASLLVGGDTQYF. The CDR3 nucleotides are TGTGCCAGCCTGCTTGTGGGGGGAGATACGCAGTATTTT. The complete variable domain, with remaining parts taken from reference TRBV2 and TRBJ2-3, reads EPEVTQTPSHQVTQMGQEVILRCVPISNHLYFYWYRQILGQKVEFLVSFYNNEISEKSEIFDDQFSVERPDGSNFTLKIRSTKLEDSAMYFCASLLVGGDTQYFGPGTRLTVL.